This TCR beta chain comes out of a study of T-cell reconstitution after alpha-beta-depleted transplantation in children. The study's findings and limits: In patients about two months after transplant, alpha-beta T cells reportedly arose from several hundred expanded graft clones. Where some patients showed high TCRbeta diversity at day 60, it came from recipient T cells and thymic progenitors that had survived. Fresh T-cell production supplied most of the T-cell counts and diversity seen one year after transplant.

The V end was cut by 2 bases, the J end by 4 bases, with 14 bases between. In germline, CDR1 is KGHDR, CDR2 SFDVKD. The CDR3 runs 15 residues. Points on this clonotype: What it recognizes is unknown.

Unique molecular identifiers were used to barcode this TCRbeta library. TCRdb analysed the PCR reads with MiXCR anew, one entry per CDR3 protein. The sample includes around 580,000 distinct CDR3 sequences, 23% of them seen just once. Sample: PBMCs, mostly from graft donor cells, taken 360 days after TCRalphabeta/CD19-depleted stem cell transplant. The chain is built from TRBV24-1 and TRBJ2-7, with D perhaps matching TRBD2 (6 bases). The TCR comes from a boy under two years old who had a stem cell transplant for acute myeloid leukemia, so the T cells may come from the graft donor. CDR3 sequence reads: CATSDSAERVYEQYF. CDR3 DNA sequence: TGTGCCACCAGTGATTCCGCCGAGCGGGTTTACGAGCAGTACTTC.